The T cell receptor beta chain under discussion was sequenced for a study of blood T cell repertoires in COVID-19. At the level of the study: The cDNA or gDNA used as material had been derived from T cells, B-cell-depleted T cells, or PBMCs.

This clone occurred once. The V gene lost 2 bases and the J gene lost 4 bases, with 5 bases spanning the gap. The CDR3 is 12 residues long. Germline V gene data show CDR1 as SGHAT and CDR2 as FQNNGV. Assay used: immunoSEQ multiplex PCR; TCRdb lists only in-frame clones, some missing. In the table there are around 220,000 clones, roughly 87% of which are singletons. This chain joins TRBV11-2 and TRBJ2-5; D ambiguous. The source is a man in his forties with active or convalescent COVID-19. Sequenced sample: peripheral blood. In nucleotides, the CDR3 is TGTGCCAGCAGCTTATTTCTAGAGACCCAGTACTTC. This sequence encodes CASSLFLETQYF. Complete variable domain (other parts from reference TRBV11-2 and TRBJ2-5): EAGVAQSPRYKIIEKRQSVAFWCNPISGHATLYWYQQILGQGPKLLIQFQNNGVVDDSQLPKDRFSAERLKGVDSTLKIQPAKLEDSAVYLCASSLFLETQYFGPGTRLLVL.